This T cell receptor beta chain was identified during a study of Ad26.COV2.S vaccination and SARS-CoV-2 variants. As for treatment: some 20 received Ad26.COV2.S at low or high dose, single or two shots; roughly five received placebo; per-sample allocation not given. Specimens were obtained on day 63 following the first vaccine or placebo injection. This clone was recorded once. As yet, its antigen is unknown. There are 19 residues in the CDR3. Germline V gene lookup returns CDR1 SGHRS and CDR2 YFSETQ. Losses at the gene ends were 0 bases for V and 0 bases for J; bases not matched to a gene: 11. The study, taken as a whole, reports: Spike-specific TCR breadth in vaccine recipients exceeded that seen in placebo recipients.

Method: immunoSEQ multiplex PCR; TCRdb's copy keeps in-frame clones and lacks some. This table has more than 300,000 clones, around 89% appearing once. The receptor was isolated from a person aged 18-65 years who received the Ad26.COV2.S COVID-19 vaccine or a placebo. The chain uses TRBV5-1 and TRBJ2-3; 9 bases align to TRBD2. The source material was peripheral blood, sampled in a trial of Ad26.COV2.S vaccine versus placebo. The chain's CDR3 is CASSLASAGGYGSTDTQYF. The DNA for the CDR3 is TGCGCCAGCAGCTTGGCCTCAGCGGGAGGCTATGGTAGCACAGATACGCAGTATTTT.